This T cell receptor (beta chain) was identified in a study of T cell clones after liver transplantation. Points from the study as a whole: Small, mixed patient groups and varying post-transplant times limit these conclusions.

The data were produced by immunoSEQ multiplex PCR, yet TCRdb's version contains in-frame clones alone and is incomplete. This table has over 45,000 clones, about 69% appearing once. Details on this clone: Its antigen is still unknown.

Germline V gene data show CDR1 as MDHEN and CDR2 as SYDVKM. The V end was cut by 2 bases, the J end by 3 bases, with 5 bases between. The CDR3 has 12 residues. The material sequenced was CD4+ T cells from blood, taken more than 52 months after liver transplant. The rearrangement uses TRBV28 and TRBJ2-7; D is unresolved. The sequence was obtained from a human patient who received a liver transplant. Some of the T cells may derive from the graft donor. CDR3 in amino acids: CASSLISYEQYF. CDR3 DNA sequence: TGTGCCAGCAGTTTAATCAGCTACGAGCAGTACTTC.